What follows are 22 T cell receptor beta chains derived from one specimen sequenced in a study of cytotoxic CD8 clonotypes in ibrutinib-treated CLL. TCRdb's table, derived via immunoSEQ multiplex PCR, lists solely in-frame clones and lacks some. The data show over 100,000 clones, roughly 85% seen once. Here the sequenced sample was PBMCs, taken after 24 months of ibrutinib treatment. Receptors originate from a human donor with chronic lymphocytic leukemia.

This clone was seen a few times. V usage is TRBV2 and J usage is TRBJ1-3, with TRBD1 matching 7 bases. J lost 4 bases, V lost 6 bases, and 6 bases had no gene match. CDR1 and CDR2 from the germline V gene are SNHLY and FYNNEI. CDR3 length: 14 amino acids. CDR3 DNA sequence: TGTGCCAGCAGGACAGGGCAGAGAGGAAACACCATATATTTT. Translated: CASRTGQRGNTIYF.

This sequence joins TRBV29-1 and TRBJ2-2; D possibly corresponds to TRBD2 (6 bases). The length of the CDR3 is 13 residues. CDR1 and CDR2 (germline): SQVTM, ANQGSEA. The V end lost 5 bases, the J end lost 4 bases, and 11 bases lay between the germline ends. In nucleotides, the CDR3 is TGCAGCGTTAACCGGGACTCCACCGGGGAGCTGTTTTTT. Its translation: CSVNRDSTGELFF.

CDR3 residues: CASSLAGHPKRQETQYF. The CDR3 DNA reads as TGTGCCAGCAGCTTAGCGGGACACCCAAAAAGACAAGAGACCCAGTACTTC. The chain links TRBV7-9 to TRBJ2-5; TRBD1 might be the D (6 bases). Germline V lookup: CDR1 SEHNR, CDR2 FQNEAQ (reference sequence). The CDR3 sequence is 17 residues long. V dropped 0 bases and J dropped 2 bases, with 16 bases sitting between them.

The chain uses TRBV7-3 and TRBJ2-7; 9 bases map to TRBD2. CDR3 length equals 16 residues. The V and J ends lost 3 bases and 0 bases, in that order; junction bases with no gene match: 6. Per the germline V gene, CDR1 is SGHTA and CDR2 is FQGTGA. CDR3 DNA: TGTGCCAGCAGCTTGGGATCTAGCGGGATCTCCTACGAGCAGTACTTC. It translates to CASSLGSSGISYEQYF.

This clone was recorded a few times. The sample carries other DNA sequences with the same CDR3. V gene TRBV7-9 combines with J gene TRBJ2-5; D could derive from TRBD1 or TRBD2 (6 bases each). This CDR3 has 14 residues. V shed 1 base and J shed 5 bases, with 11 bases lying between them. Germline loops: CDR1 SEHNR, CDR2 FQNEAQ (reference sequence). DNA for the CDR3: TGTGCCAGCAGCTTAGAGGGGGGAAGGGAGACCCAGTACTTC. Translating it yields CASSLEGGRETQYF. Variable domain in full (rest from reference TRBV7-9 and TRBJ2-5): DTGVSQNPRHKITKRGQNVTFRCDPISEHNRLYWYRQTLGQGPEFLTYFQNEAQLEKSRLLSDRFSAERPKGSFSTLEIQRTEQGDSAMYLCASSLEGGRETQYFGPGTRLLVL.

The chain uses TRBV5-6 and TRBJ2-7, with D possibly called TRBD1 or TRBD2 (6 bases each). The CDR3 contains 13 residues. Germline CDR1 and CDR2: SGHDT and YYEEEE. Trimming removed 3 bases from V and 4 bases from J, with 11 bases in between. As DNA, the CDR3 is TGTGCCAGCAGCTCACAAGGGGGGTACGAGCAGTACTTC. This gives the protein CASSSQGGYEQYF.

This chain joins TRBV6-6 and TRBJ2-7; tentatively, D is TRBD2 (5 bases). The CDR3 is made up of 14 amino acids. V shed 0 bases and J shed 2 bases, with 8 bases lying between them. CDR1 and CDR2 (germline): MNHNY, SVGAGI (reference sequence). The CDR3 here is CASSYSSGPYEQYF. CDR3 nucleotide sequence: TGTGCCAGCAGTTACTCCAGCGGACCCTACGAGCAGTACTTC.

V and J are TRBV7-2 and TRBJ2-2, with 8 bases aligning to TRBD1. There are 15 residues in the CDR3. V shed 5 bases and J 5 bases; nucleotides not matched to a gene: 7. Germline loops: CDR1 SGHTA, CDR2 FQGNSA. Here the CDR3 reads CASSRGQAGTGELFF. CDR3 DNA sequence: TGTGCCAGCAGCCGGGGACAGGCTGGGACCGGGGAGCTGTTTTTT.

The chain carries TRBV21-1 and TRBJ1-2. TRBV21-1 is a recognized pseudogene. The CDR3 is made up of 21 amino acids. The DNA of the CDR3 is TGTGCCAGCAGCAAAGAGTGGGGGGTCTTACACGTGCTCCCCATCTACAATGGCTACACCTTC. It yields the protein CASSKEWGVLHVLPIYNGYTF.

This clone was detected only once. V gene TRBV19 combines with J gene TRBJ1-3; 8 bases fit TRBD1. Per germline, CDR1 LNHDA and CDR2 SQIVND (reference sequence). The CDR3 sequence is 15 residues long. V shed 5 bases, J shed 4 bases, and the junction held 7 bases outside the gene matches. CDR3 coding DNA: TGTGCCAGTAGTGAGCAGGGGGCGCGAGGAAACACCATATATTTT. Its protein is CASSEQGARGNTIYF.

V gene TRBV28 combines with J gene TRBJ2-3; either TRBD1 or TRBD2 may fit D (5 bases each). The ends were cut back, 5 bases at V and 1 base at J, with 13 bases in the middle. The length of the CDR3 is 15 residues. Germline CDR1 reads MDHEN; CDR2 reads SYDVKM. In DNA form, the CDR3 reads TGTGCCAGCAGTCCTAGCCGGGGCCGCACAGATACGCAGTATTTT. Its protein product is CASSPSRGRTDTQYF.

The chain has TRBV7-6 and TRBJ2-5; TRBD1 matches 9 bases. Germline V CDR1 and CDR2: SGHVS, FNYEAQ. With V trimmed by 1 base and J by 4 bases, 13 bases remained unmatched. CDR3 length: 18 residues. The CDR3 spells CASSLGKLGTGRLETQYF. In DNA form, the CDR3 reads TGTGCCAGCAGCTTAGGGAAGTTAGGGACAGGGCGATTAGAGACCCAGTACTTC.

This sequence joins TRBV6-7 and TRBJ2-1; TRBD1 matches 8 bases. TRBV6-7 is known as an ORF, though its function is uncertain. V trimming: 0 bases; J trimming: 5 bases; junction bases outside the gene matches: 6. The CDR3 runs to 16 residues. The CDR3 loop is CASSYSIQGDHNEQFF. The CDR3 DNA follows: TGTGCCAGCAGTTACTCGATACAGGGGGACCACAATGAGCAGTTCTTC.

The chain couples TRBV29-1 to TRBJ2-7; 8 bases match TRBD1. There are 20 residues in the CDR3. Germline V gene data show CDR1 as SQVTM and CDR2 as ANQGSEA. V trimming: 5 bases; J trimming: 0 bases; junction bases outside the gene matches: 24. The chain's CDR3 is CSVLTRSGGYRGWVSYEQYF. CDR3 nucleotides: TGCAGCGTTCTCACCCGATCTGGGGGCTACAGGGGGTGGGTCTCCTACGAGCAGTACTTC.

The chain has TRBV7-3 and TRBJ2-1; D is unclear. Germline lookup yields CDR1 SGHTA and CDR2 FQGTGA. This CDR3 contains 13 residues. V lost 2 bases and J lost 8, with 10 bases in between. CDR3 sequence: CASSLGRADEQFF. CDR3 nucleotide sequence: TGTGCCAGCAGCTTAGGAAGGGCGGATGAGCAGTTCTTC.

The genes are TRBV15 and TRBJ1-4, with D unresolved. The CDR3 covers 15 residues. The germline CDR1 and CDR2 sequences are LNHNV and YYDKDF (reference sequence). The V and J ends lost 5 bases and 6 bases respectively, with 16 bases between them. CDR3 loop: CATSPRGGSHEKLFF. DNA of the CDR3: TGTGCCACCAGCCCGAGAGGAGGGTCTCATGAAAAACTGTTTTTT.

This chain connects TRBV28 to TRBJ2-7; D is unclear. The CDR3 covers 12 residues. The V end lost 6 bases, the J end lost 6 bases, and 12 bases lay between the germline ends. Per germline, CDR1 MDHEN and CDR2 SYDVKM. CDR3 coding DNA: TGTGCCAGCAGCCGAGAGGTCCGCGAGCAGTACTTC. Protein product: CASSREVREQYF.

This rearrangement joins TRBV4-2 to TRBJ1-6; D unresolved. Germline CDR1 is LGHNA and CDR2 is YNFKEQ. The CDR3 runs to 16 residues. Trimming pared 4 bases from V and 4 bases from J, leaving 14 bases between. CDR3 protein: CASSLPREGYNSPLHF. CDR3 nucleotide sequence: TGTGCCAGCAGCCTCCCCCGGGAAGGGTATAATTCACCCCTCCACTTT.

In DNA, the CDR3 is TGTGCCAGCACCTTGAGGGGGTTTGGCAAAAACATTCAGTACTTC. It codes for CASTLRGFGKNIQYF. V is TRBV28 and J is TRBJ2-4, with a weak D call TRBD1 (6 bases). Germline CDR1 MDHEN, CDR2 SYDVKM. V lost 7 bases, J lost 3 bases, and 16 bases lay in between. This CDR3 region has 15 residues. Full variable domain (remainder filled in from reference TRBV28 and TRBJ2-4): DVKVTQSSRYLVKRTGEKVFLECVQDMDHENMFWYRQDPGLGLRLIYFSYDVKMKEKGDIPEGYSVSREKKERFSLILESASTNQTSMYLCASTLRGFGKNIQYFGAGTRLSVL.

The CDR3 sequence is CASSSNGLAGKIYNEQFF. Written as DNA, the CDR3 is TGTGCCAGCAGCTCAAATGGACTAGCGGGGAAAATCTACAATGAGCAGTTCTTC. This chain uses TRBV5-6 with TRBJ2-1, with 12 bases aligning to TRBD2. Trimming took 3 bases from V and 3 from J; bases not matched to a gene: 10. The CDR3 sequence is 18 residues long. Germline loops: CDR1 SGHDT, CDR2 YYEEEE.

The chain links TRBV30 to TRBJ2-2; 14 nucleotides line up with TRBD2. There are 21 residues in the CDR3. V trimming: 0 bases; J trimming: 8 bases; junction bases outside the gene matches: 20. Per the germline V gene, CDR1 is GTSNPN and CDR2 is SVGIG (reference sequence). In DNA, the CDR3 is TGTGCCTGGAGTGTATGGTCCCCGCAGATTGGACTAGCGGGGGGAGTGGGGGAGCTGTTTTTT. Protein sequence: CAWSVWSPQIGLAGGVGELFF.

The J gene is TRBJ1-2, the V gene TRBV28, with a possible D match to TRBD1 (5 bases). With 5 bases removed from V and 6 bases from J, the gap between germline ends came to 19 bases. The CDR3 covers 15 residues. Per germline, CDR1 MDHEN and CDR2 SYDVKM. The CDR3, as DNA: TGTGCCAGCAGTACAACGCCCAGGGAGGCTAATGGCTACACCTTC. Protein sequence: CASSTTPREANGYTF.